The T cell receptor (beta chain) under discussion was sequenced for a study of vaccination and CD4 T cells after COVID-19. Treatment denoted: approximately nine-day PBMC culture with coronavirus spike peptide pools or control peptides (ViraFEST assay). Cultures used around 2.2 million PBMCs per well, 10 IU/ml IL-2 and approximately 10 ug/ml peptides. Germline lookup yields CDR1 SNHLY and CDR2 FYNNEI. V was cut by 2 bases and J by 11 bases, with 18 bases left in between. The CDR3 extends over 14 amino acids. Cultured CD4+ T cells had their DNA profiled by the Oncomine TCR Beta short-read assay. TCRdb analysed the PCR reads with MiXCR anew, one entry per CDR3 protein. The sample lists 13,000 or so distinct CDR3 sequences; under 65% were seen once. The study, taken as a whole, reports: Only post-vaccination samples contained a median approximately 90% of the reactive clones in convalescent patients. Analysis of convalescent patients found that 304 of 307 vaccine-specific clones were spike mono-reactive.

This clonotype was picked up a small number of times. The antigen remains undetermined. This sequence joins TRBV2 and TRBJ1-1; D call uncertain. This sequence originates from a human donor who had recovered from COVID-19. The specimen was CD4+ T cells from blood, cultured in vitro. The CDR3 protein is CASSEFGPAAGAFF. CDR3 bases: TGTGCCAGCAGTGAATTCGGACCGGCCGCTGGGGCTTTCTTT. Using reference TRBV2 and TRBJ1-1 for the parts outside the CDR3, the full variable domain is EPEVTQTPSHQVTQMGQEVILRCVPISNHLYFYWYRQILGQKVEFLVSFYNNEISEKSEIFDDQFSVERPDGSNFTLKIRSTKLEDSAMYFCASSEFGPAAGAFFGQGTRLTVV.